These T cell receptor beta chains were read from a single sample in a study of T cell changes during pregnancy in multiple sclerosis. TCRdb keeps only in-frame clones here, not all; method: immunoSEQ multiplex PCR. The sample has approximately 100,000 clones; about 89% are singletons. Sequencing was performed on peripheral blood, taken after pregnancy. The receptors here all came from a female donor with multiple sclerosis, enrolled in a pregnancy study. Both conserved end residues are part of each CDR3. The D gene is left open where the match is weak. Size is stated for part of the rows, as once, few or many counts, or as a class when the clone is expanded.

V: TRBV18; J: TRBJ1-2; size: -; D: TRBD1; CDR3: CASSLPTGDNYGYTF; DNA: TGTGCCAGCTCACTACCGACAGGGGATAACTATGGCTACACCTTC
V: TRBV7-9; J: TRBJ2-2; size: -; D: -; CDR3: CASSLQGPNTGELFF; DNA: TGTGCCAGCAGCTTACAGGGTCCGAACACCGGGGAGCTGTTTTTT
V: TRBV27; J: TRBJ2-6; size: -; D: TRBD2; CDR3: CASSLRGDGANVLTF; DNA: TGTGCCAGCAGTTTACGGGGGGATGGGGCCAACGTCCTGACTTTC
V: TRBV9; J: TRBJ1-3; size: -; D: -; CDR3: CASSVQGKGNTIYF; DNA: TGTGCCAGCAGCGTCCAGGGGAAAGGAAACACCATATATTTT
V: TRBV9; J: TRBJ1-3; size: -; D: -; CDR3: CASSGRDRNSGNTIYF; DNA: TGTGCCAGCAGCGGGAGAGACAGAAACTCTGGAAACACCATATATTTT
V: TRBV18; J: TRBJ1-3; size: -; D: TRBD1; CDR3: CASSPLGQLESGNTIYF; DNA: TGTGCCAGCTCACCACTGGGACAGTTGGAATCTGGAAACACCATATATTTT
V: TRBV2; J: TRBJ2-5; size: -; D: TRBD2; CDR3: CASSAIGGEETQYF; DNA: TGTGCCAGCAGTGCGATTGGGGGGGAAGAGACCCAGTACTTC
V: TRBV6-1; J: TRBJ2-7; size: -; D: -; CDR3: CASIGNSAYEQYF; DNA: TGTGCCAGCATCGGTAACAGTGCCTACGAGCAGTACTTC
V: TRBV13; J: TRBJ1-2; size: -; D: TRBD1; CDR3: CASSPDPPTGGYGYTF; DNA: TGTGCCAGCAGCCCGGACCCCCCGACAGGGGGCTATGGCTACACCTTC
V: TRBV25-1; J: TRBJ1-1; size: -; D: -; CDR3: CASSEFRDTEAFF; DNA: TGTGCCAGCAGTGAGTTCCGTGACACTGAAGCTTTCTTT
V: TRBV11-3; J: TRBJ2-3; size: -; D: -; CDR3: CASSTDTDTQYF; DNA: TGTGCCAGCAGTACAGATACAGATACGCAGTATTTT
V: TRBV9; J: TRBJ1-2; size: -; D: -; CDR3: CASSARVWGQDYGYTF; DNA: TGTGCCAGCAGCGCCCGAGTGTGGGGGCAGGACTATGGCTACACCTTC
V: TRBV6-5; J: TRBJ2-5; size: -; D: -; CDR3: CASSYSTGQETQYF; DNA: TGTGCCAGCAGTTACTCGACGGGACAAGAGACCCAGTACTTC
V: TRBV19; J: TRBJ2-7; size: -; D: TRBD1; CDR3: CASSMMDRGTYEQYF; DNA: TGTGCCAGTAGTATGATGGACAGGGGCACGTACGAGCAGTACTTC
V: TRBV7-8; J: TRBJ2-5; size: -; D: -; CDR3: CASSLAPGQQETQYF; DNA: TGTGCCAGCAGCTTAGCGCCCGGACAGCAAGAGACCCAGTACTTC
V: TRBV28; J: TRBJ2-1; size: -; D: TRBD1; CDR3: CASFPWTGNEQFF; DNA: TGTGCCAGCTTCCCTTGGACAGGCAATGAGCAGTTCTTC
V: TRBV4-1; J: TRBJ2-1; size: -; D: -; CDR3: CASSQVGLNQFF; DNA: TGCGCCAGCAGCCAAGTGGGACTTAATCAGTTCTTC
V: TRBV9; J: TRBJ2-7; size: -; D: TRBD1; CDR3: CASSSGTGGSYEQYF; DNA: TGTGCCAGCAGCTCGGGGACAGGGGGCTCCTACGAGCAGTACTTC
V: TRBV9; J: TRBJ1-2; size: -; D: -; CDR3: CASSGWTETNYGYTF; DNA: TGTGCCAGCAGCGGTTGGACAGAGACTAACTATGGCTACACCTTC
V: TRBV19; J: TRBJ2-2; size: -; D: -; CDR3: CASSIGPVGASNTGELFF; DNA: TGTGCCAGTAGTATAGGCCCTGTTGGGGCGTCGAACACCGGGGAGCTGTTTTTT
V: TRBV7-6; J: TRBJ1-3; size: -; D: -; CDR3: CASSDFTGPSGNTIYF; DNA: TGTGCCAGCAGCGACTTCACAGGCCCCTCTGGAAACACCATATATTTT
V: TRBV6-1; J: TRBJ2-2; size: -; D: TRBD1; CDR3: CASTKTGGDAGELFF; DNA: TGTGCCAGCACTAAGACAGGGGGTGACGCCGGGGAGCTGTTTTTT
V: TRBV7-9; J: TRBJ2-5; size: -; D: -; CDR3: CASSLLQEETQYF; DNA: TGTGCCAGCAGCTTGCTACAGGAAGAGACCCAGTACTTC
V: TRBV2; J: TRBJ2-7; size: -; D: -; CDR3: CPLHRDPPVLYEQYF; DNA: TGTCCCCTACACCGGGATCCTCCCGTCCTCTACGAGCAGTACTTC
V: TRBV4-1; J: TRBJ2-7; size: -; D: TRBD1; CDR3: CASSPGTGSDRSSYEQYF; DNA: TGCGCCAGCAGTCCCGGGACAGGCAGCGATAGGAGCTCCTACGAGCAGTACTTC
V: TRBV7-9; J: TRBJ1-5; size: -; D: -; CDR3: CASSLRWAQPQHF; DNA: TGTGCCAGCAGCTTACGTTGGGCCCAGCCCCAGCATTTT
V: TRBV20-1; J: TRBJ1-4; size: -; D: -; CDR3: CSARDEELFF; DNA: TGCAGTGCTAGAGACGAGGAACTGTTTTTT
V: TRBV9; J: TRBJ2-1; size: once; D: -; CDR3: CASSHRRSSYNEQFF; DNA: TGTGCCAGCAGTCATCGACGGAGCTCCTACAATGAGCAGTTCTTC
V: TRBV4-1; J: TRBJ1-2; size: -; D: -; CDR3: CASSQPGVPNYGYTF; DNA: TGCGCCAGCAGCCAGCCCGGGGTCCCTAACTATGGCTACACCTTC
V: TRBV5-6; J: TRBJ2-2; size: -; D: TRBD1; CDR3: CASSFLDRVGGELFF; DNA: TGTGCCAGCAGCTTCCTCGACAGGGTGGGCGGGGAGCTGTTTTTT
V: TRBV12-5; J: TRBJ2-2; size: -; D: -; CDR3: CASQTRDTGELFF; DNA: TGTGCTTCACAAACCAGGGACACCGGGGAGCTGTTTTTT